This T cell receptor (beta chain) was recovered during a study of cytomegalovirus exposure and HLA in healthy donors. The study, taken as a whole, reports: In a later analysis, parvovirus B19, influenza, CMV and Epstein-Barr virus appeared linked to several top co-occurrence clusters. Sequencing depth across donors, presence/absence analyses assumed, was roughly uniform. The CMV antigen specificity of three CMV-associated chains was confirmed through in vitro analysis.

The study ran its PCR with 60 Vbeta and 13 Jbeta primers. Source study methods: A later analysis tallied 87 million or so unique TCR beta chains, around 12 million of them shared. Produced via immunoSEQ multiplex PCR; TCRdb's table is partial and in-frame only. V and J calls plus clone size are reproduced from that table; the DNA served to infer D and trimming. The profile shows 170,000 or so clones, more than 60% of them singletons. As regards this clone: Antigen: not known.

V was cut by 3 bases and J by 8 bases, with 13 bases left in between. The germline CDR1 and CDR2 sequences are LNHDA and SQIVND (reference sequence). The CDR3 consists of 13 residues. Sequencing was done on a sample of PBMCs. This chain uses TRBV19 with TRBJ1-2; possible D gene TRBD1, 5 bases. The sequence derives from a woman aged 30 to 39 in good health and CMV-seronegative. CDR3 protein: CASSINLGPGYTF. In DNA, the CDR3 is TGTGCCAGTAGTATTAACCTGGGGCCCGGCTACACCTTC.